This is a list of T cell receptor beta chains from one sample in a study of T cell responses to AZD1222 COVID-19 vaccine. Profiling relied on immunoSEQ multiplex PCR, and the TCRdb table lists in-frame clones only, not all of them. This table holds 130,000 to 150,000 clones, just over 90% found once. The specimen was peripheral blood, collected on day 0 of AZD1222 vaccination. The receptors come from an adult in good health. Both conserved end residues are part of each CDR3. D genes are given only for firm matches. The size entry is marked missing in some rows and otherwise reads once, few, many or a size class.

TRBV6-5	TRBJ1-4	.	.	CASSSSSRAVNEKLFF	TGTGCCAGCAGTTCCAGTTCCAGGGCCGTTAATGAAAAACTGTTTTTT
TRBV7-2	TRBJ1-2	.	.	CASSSQGRVGYTF	TGTGCCAGCAGCTCTCAGGGAAGGGTCGGCTACACCTTC
TRBV2	TRBJ1-6	.	.	CASTRAVRGSPLHF	TGTGCCAGCACCCGGGCAGTGCGGGGTTCACCCCTCCACTTT
TRBV20-1	TRBJ1-1	.	.	CSKWENTEAFF	TGCAGTAAATGGGAGAACACTGAAGCTTTCTTT
TRBV2	TRBJ1-5	.	.	CASSGTHSPQPQHF	TGTGCCAGCAGTGGGACCCATTCGCCTCAGCCCCAGCATTTT
TRBV11-2	TRBJ2-7	few	.	CASSISYEQYF	TGTGCCAGCAGCATCTCCTACGAGCAGTACTTC
TRBV20-1	TRBJ2-2	.	.	CSASPGELDTGELFF	TGCAGTGCTAGTCCCGGGGAATTGGACACCGGGGAGCTGTTTTTT
TRBV5-1	TRBJ1-2	.	.	CASSLDSRAREGYTF	TGCGCCAGCAGCTTGGATTCTCGGGCACGTGAGGGCTACACCTTC
TRBV7-9	TRBJ1-2	.	.	CASSLAGQYGYTF	TGTGCCAGCAGCTTAGCGGGACAATATGGCTACACCTTC
TRBV3-1/TRBV3-2	TRBJ2-3	.	.	CASSPGPSTDTQYF	TGTGCCAGCAGCCCTGGACCGAGCACAGATACGCAGTATTTT
TRBV3-1/TRBV3-2	TRBJ1-3	.	.	CASSPGHSGNTIYF	TGTGCCAGCAGCCCCGGACACTCCGGAAACACCATATATTTT
TRBV3-1/TRBV3-2	TRBJ1-6	.	.	CASSQDPGWDSPLHF	TGTGCCAGCAGCCAAGATCCAGGGTGGGATTCACCCCTCCACTTT
TRBV30	TRBJ1-6	.	.	CAWSVVGTSPLHF	TGTGCCTGGAGTGTAGTGGGGACTTCACCCCTCCACTTT
TRBV7-3	TRBJ2-5	.	.	CASSQPGETQYF	TGTGCCAGCAGCCAACCTGGGGAGACCCAGTACTTC
TRBV3-1/TRBV3-2	TRBJ1-2	.	TRBD1	CASSRIRQGRGDYGYTF	TGTGCCAGCAGCAGGATCAGACAGGGCCGCGGGGACTATGGCTACACCTTC
TRBV24-1	TRBJ2-7	once	.	CATSRPGRVCYEQYF	TGTGCCACCAGCCGACCAGGCAGGGTCTGTTACGAGCAGTACTTC
TRBV5-1	TRBJ2-7	few	.	CASSYREEQYF	TGCGCCAGCAGCTACCGCGAGGAGCAGTACTTC
TRBV7-2	TRBJ1-5	.	.	CASSLGSASTNQPQHF	TGTGCCAGCAGCTTAGGGTCCGCCAGTACGAATCAGCCCCAGCATTTT
TRBV6-4	TRBJ2-1	few	TRBD2	CASSPAASGGADEQFF	TGTGCCAGCAGCCCCGCGGCCAGCGGGGGGGCAGATGAGCAGTTCTTC
TRBV6-2/TRBV6-3	TRBJ1-2	once	TRBD1	CASSSRADRPYGYTF	TGTGCCAGCAGTTCCAGGGCGGACAGGCCCTATGGCTACACCTTC
TRBV12-3/TRBV12-4	TRBJ1-5	.	.	CASSFGGLQPQHF	TGTGCCAGCAGTTTCGGGGGGCTTCAGCCCCAGCATTTT
TRBV7-3	TRBJ1-1	.	TRBD1	CASSGPGQITEAFF	TGTGCCAGCAGCGGTCCGGGACAGATCACTGAAGCTTTCTTT
TRBV5-8	TRBJ2-7	once	TRBD1	CASSRDRAYEQYF	TGTGCCAGCAGCCGGGACAGGGCCTACGAGCAGTACTTC
TRBV7-2	TRBJ1-6	.	.	CASSLKLGGGGSPLHF	TGTGCCAGCAGCTTAAAGCTAGGGGGGGGAGGTTCACCCCTCCACTTT
TRBV10-2	TRBJ2-5	.	TRBD1	CASSPPAGTGQETQYF	TGCGCCAGCAGTCCTCCGGCCGGGACAGGGCAAGAGACCCAGTACTTC
TRBV21-1	TRBJ2-6	.	.	CASRIPGQHSGANVLTF	TGTGCCAGCAGAATACCGGGACAGCACTCTGGGGCCAACGTCCTGACTTTC
TRBV5-1	TRBJ1-3	.	TRBD1	CASSLGTGGNTIYF	TGCGCCAGCAGCTTGGGGACAGGCGGAAACACCATATATTTT
TRBV16	TRBJ1-3	.	.	CASSQFRDTIYF	TGTGCCAGCAGCCAATTTCGAGACACCATATATTTT
TRBV6-8	TRBJ1-3	.	TRBD1	CAFSRTGGNTIYF	TGTGCCTTCAGCCGGACAGGGGGAAACACCATATATTTT
TRBV10-3	TRBJ2-2	.	TRBD1	CAISMGQGGTGELFF	TGTGCCATCAGCATGGGACAGGGTGGAACCGGGGAGCTGTTTTTT
TRBV9	TRBJ1-2	.	.	CASSVRAGVGYTF	TGTGCCAGCAGCGTCAGGGCAGGGGTGGGCTACACCTTC
TRBV19	TRBJ2-5	.	TRBD1	CASTPSGDRGETQYF	TGTGCCAGTACCCCATCGGGGGACAGGGGGGAGACCCAGTACTTC
TRBV4-3	TRBJ2-3	.	.	CASSRSGDLEDDTQYF	TGCGCCAGCAGTCGGTCCGGGGATCTAGAGGATGATACGCAGTATTTT
TRBV5-1	TRBJ1-1	.	TRBD1	CASAGQEGTEAFF	TGCGCCAGTGCGGGACAGGAGGGCACTGAAGCTTTCTTT
TRBV7-8	TRBJ2-3	.	.	CASSLSRRDTQYF	TGTGCCAGCAGCCTTAGCCGGAGGGATACGCAGTATTTT
TRBV2	TRBJ1-2	.	.	CASSGRTAYGYTF	TGTGCCAGCAGCGGTAGGACAGCCTATGGCTACACCTTC